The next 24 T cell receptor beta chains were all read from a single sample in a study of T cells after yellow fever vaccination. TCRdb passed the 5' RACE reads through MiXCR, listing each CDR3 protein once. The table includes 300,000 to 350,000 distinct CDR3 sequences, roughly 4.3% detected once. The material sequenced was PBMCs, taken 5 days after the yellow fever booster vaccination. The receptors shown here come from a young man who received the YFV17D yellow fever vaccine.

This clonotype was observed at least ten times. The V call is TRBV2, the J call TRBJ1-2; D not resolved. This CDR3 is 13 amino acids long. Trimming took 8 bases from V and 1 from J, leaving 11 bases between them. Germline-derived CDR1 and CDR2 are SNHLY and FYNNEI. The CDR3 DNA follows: TGTGCCAGCGACGGACGGGATAACTATGGCTACACCTTC. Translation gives CASDGRDNYGYTF.

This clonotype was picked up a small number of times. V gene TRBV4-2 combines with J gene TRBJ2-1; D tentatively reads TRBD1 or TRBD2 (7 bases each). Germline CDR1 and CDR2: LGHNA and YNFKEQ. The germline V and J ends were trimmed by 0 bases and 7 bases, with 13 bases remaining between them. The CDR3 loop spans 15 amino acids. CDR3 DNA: TGTGCCAGCAGCCAAGAATGGCAGGGGGGGAATGAGCAGTTCTTC. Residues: CASSQEWQGGNEQFF.

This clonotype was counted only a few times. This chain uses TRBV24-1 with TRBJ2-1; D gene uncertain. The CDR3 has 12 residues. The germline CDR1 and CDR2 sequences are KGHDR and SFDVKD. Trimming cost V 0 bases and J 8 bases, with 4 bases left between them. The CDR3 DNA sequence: TGTGCCACCAGTGATTTGTCTGATGAGCAGTTCTTC. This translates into CATSDLSDEQFF.

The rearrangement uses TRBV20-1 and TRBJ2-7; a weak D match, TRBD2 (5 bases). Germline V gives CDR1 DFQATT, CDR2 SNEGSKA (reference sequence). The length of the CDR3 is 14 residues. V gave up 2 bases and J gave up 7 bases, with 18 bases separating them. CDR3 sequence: CSARLSRGVGEQYF. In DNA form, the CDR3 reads TGCAGTGCTAGACTTAGTCGGGGAGTGGGTGAGCAGTACTTC.

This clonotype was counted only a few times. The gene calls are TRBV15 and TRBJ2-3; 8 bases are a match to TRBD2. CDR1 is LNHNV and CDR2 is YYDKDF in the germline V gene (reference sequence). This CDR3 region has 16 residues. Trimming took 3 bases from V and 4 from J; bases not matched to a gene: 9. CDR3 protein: CATSRDPGLGADTQYF. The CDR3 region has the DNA TGTGCCACCAGCAGGGATCCGGGACTAGGAGCAGATACGCAGTATTTT.

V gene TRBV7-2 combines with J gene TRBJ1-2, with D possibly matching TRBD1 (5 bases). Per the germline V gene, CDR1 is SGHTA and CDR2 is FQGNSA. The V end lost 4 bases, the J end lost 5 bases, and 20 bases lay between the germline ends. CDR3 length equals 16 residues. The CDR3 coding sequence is TGTGCCAGCAGCTCTACTTACAGGTTCCTGGGGTATGGCTACACCTTC. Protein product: CASSSTYRFLGYGYTF.

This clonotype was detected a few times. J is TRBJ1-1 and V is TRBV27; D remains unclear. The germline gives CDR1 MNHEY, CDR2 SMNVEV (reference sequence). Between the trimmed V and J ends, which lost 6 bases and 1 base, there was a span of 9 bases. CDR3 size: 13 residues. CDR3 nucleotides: TGTGCCAGCAGGGCCCGGGGGAACACTGAAGCTTTCTTT. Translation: CASRARGNTEAFF.

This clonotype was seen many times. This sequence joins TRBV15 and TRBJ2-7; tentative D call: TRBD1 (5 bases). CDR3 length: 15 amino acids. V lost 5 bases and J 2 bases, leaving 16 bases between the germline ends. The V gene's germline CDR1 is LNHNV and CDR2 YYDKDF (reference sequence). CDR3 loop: CATSPLRSGTYEQYF. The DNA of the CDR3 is TGTGCCACCAGCCCTTTGAGATCAGGGACCTACGAGCAGTACTTC.

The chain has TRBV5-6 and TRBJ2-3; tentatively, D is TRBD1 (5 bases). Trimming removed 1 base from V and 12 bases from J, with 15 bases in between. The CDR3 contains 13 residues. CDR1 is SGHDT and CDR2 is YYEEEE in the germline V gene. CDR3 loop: CASSLWGAPHQYF. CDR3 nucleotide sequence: TGTGCCAGCAGCTTGTGGGGCGCGCCCCACCAGTATTTT. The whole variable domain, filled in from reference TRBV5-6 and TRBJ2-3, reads DAGVTQSPTHLIKTRGQQVTLRCSPKSGHDTVSWYQQALGQGPQFIFQYYEEEERQRGNFPDRFSGHQFPNYSSELNVNALLLGDSALYLCASSLWGAPHQYFGPGTRLTVL.

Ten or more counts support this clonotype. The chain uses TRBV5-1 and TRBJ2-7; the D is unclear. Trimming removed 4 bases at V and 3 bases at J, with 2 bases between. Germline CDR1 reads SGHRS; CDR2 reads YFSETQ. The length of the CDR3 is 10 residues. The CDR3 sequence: CASSLYEQYF. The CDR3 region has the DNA TGCGCCAGCAGCCTCTACGAGCAGTACTTC.

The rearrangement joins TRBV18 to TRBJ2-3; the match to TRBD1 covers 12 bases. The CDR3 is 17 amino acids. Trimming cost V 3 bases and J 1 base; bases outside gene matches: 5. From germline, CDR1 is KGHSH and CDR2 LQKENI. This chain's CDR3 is CASSPPGTGGGTDTQYF. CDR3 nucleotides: TGTGCCAGCTCACCCCCCGGGACAGGGGGCGGCACAGATACGCAGTATTTT.

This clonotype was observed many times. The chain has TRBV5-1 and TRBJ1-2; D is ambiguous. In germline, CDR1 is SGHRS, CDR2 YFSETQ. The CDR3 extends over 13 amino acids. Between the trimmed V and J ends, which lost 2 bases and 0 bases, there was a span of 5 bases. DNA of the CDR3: TGCGCCAGCAGCTTCTCCTCTAACTATGGCTACACCTTC. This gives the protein CASSFSSNYGYTF.

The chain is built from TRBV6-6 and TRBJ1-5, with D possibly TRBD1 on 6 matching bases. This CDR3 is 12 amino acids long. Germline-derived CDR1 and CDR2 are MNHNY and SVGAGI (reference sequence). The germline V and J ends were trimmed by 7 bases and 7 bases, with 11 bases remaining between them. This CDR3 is CASTGGGQPQHF. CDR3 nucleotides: TGTGCCAGCACGGGGGGCGGGCAGCCCCAGCATTTT.

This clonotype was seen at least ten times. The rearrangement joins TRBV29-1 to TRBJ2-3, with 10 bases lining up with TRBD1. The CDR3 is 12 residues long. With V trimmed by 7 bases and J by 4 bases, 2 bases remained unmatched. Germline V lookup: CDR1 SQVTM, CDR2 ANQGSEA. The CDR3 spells CSAGQGPDTQYF. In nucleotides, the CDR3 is TGCAGCGCGGGACAGGGGCCAGATACGCAGTATTTT.

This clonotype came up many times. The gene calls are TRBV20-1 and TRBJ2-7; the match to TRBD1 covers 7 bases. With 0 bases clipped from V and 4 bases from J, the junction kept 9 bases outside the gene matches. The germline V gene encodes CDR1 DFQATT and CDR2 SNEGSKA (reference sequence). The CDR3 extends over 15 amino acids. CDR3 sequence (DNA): TGCAGTGCTAGAGAACCGACAGGGAGAACGTACGAGCAGTACTTC. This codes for CSAREPTGRTYEQYF.

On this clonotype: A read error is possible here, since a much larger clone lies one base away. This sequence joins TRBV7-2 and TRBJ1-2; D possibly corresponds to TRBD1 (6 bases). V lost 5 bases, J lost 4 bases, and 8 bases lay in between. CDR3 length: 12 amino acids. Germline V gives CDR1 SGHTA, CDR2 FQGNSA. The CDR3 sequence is CASSPGVYGYTF. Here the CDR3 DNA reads TGTGCCAGCAGCCCAGGGGTCTATGGCTACACCTTC.

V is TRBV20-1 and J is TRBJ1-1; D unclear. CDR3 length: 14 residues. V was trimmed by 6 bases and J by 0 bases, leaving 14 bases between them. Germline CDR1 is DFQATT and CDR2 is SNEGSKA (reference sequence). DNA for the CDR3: TGCAGTGCAATCGTCGGACTCCTGAACACTGAAGCTTTCTTT. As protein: CSAIVGLLNTEAFF.

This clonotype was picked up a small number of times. The CDR3 DNA follows: TGTGCCAGCAGCCAAAGGGCTCTAGCGGGGGACAATGAGCAGTTCTTC. Amino acid sequence: CASSQRALAGDNEQFF. V gene TRBV6-2 or TRBV6-3 combines with J gene TRBJ2-1, with 10 bases lining up with TRBD2. The CDR3 extends over 16 amino acids. Germline lookup yields CDR1 MNHEY and CDR2 SVGEGT. Germline trimming cut 6 bases from V and 5 bases from J; bases unmatched to any gene: 10.

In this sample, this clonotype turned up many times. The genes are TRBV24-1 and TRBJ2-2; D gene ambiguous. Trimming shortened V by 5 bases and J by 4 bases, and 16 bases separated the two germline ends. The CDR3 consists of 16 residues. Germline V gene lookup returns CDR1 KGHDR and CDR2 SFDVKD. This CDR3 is CATSAGSGWSTGELFF. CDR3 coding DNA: TGTGCCACCAGTGCCGGTAGTGGATGGAGCACCGGGGAGCTGTTTTTT.

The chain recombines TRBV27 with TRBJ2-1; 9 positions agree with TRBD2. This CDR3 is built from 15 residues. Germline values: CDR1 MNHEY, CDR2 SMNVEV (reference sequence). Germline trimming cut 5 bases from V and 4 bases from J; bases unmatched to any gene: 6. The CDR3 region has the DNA TGTGCCAGCAGTCAGTATACTAGCGGGTACAATGAGCAGTTCTTC. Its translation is CASSQYTSGYNEQFF.

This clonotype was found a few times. CDR3 in amino acids: CASSQGGQGGYTF. The CDR3 region has the DNA TGTGCCAGCAGCCAAGGCGGCCAGGGAGGCTACACCTTC. The chain joins TRBV3-1 to TRBJ1-2; tentative D call: TRBD1 (5 bases). The V end was cut by 1 base, the J end by 8 bases, with 11 bases between. Germline V gene lookup returns CDR1 LGHDT and CDR2 YNNKEL (reference sequence). The CDR3 covers 13 residues.

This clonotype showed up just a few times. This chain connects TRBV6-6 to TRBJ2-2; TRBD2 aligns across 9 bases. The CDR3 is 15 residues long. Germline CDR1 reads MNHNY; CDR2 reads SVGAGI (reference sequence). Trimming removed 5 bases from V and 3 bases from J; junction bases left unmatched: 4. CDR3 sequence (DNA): TGTGCCAGCAGTAGCGGGGGGCCCCACACCGGGGAGCTGTTTTTT. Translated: CASSSGGPHTGELFF.

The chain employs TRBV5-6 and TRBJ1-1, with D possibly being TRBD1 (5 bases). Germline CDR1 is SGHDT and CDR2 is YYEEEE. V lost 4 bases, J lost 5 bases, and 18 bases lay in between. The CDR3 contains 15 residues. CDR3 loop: CASSAAPGPGTEAFF. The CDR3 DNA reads TGTGCCAGCAGCGCGGCCCCAGGGCCCGGGACTGAAGCTTTCTTT.

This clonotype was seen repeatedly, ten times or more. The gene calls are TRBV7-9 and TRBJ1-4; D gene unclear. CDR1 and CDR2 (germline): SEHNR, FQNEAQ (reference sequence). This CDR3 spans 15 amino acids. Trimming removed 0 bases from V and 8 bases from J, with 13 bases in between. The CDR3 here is CASSLAGGRSEKLFF. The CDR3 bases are TGTGCCAGCAGCTTAGCCGGCGGACGGAGCGAAAAACTGTTTTTT.